Listed below are T cell receptor beta chains from one sample, sequenced in a study of cytomegalovirus exposure and HLA in healthy donors. Sequencing used immunoSEQ multiplex PCR; TCRdb keeps in-frame clones, though not all of them. Here the sample spans around 160,000 clones, around 73% being singletons. Material: PBMCs. All receptors come from a male donor in good health and CMV-seronegative. CDR3s include the opening cysteine and the closing phenylalanine or tryptophan. A D gene is named only where the DNA matches it firmly. Only some rows state a clone size, as once, few, many or a class for expanded clones.

j_call d_call clone_size v_call cdr3_nt cdr3_aa
TRBJ1-2 . . TRBV5-1 TGCGCCAGCAGCTTGACAGGGAGGGATGGCTACACCTTC CASSLTGRDGYTF
TRBJ1-1 . . TRBV4-1 TGCGCCAGCAGCCCCCGGGGGACTGAAGCTTTCTTT CASSPRGTEAFF
TRBJ2-1 TRBD2 . TRBV6-4 TGTGCCAGCAGTGAAGCGGGGGGGCCCAATGAGCAGTTCTTC CASSEAGGPNEQFF
TRBJ1-1 . few TRBV29-1 TGCAGCGTTGAAGATTTCGCTGAAGCTTTCTTT CSVEDFAEAFF
TRBJ2-2 . . TRBV2 TGTGCCAGCAGTGTCAGGGGTCGAGAAACCGGGGAGCTGTTTTTT CASSVRGRETGELFF
TRBJ2-2 . . TRBV7-2 TGTGCCAATCTGGAGGGGCAGGGCGCCACCGGGGAGCTGTTTTTT CANLEGQGATGELFF
TRBJ1-4 TRBD1 . TRBV27 TGTGCCAGCAGTTTAGGGACAGGGCGCGAAAAACTGTTTTTT CASSLGTGREKLFF
TRBJ1-2 . . TRBV28 TGTGCCAGCAGCTGGGGGGGCTTGAATGGCTACACCTTC CASSWGGLNGYTF
TRBJ2-5 . . TRBV6-6 TGTGCCAGCAGTTACTCGAGGGAGACCCAGTACTTC CASSYSRETQYF
TRBJ2-3 TRBD2 . TRBV5-1 TGCGCCAGCAGCTTGGCCCTAGCGGGGGGAACCACAGATACGCAGTATTTT CASSLALAGGTTDTQYF
TRBJ1-2 . . TRBV27 TGTGCCAGCAGCGGGGGGTCTAACTATGGCTACACCTTC CASSGGSNYGYTF
TRBJ1-4 . . TRBV2 TGTGCCAGCAGTGAGGTTTCGGGGATGCGGGAAAAACTGTTTTTT CASSEVSGMREKLFF
TRBJ1-2 . . TRBV7-9 TGTGCCAGCAGCTTAGGGCGGGTGGATATCAATGGCTACACCTTC CASSLGRVDINGYTF
TRBJ2-3 . . TRBV7-6 TGTGCCAGCAGCCGGTCCGGGGGAACAGATACGCAGTATTTT CASSRSGGTDTQYF
TRBJ2-3 . once TRBV2 TGTGCCAGCAGTGAAAGGGGAAGACCCACAGATACGCAGTATTTT CASSERGRPTDTQYF
TRBJ2-7 . . TRBV6-6 TGTGCCAGCAGTTACTACGACAGCTACGAGCAGTACTTC CASSYYDSYEQYF
TRBJ1-4 . . TRBV7-2 TGTGCCAGCAGCTTATACTCAGGGGCTAATGAAAAACTGTTTTTT CASSLYSGANEKLFF